The 6 T cell receptor beta chains given below trace back to one sample, sequenced in a study of radiotherapy plus CTLA-4 blockade in lung cancer. Using immunoSEQ multiplex PCR, the repertoire was profiled, and TCRdb retains in-frame clones only, with some absent. The sample yields about 88,000 clones, around 72% seen once. The source was peripheral blood, collected from a patient treated with radiotherapy plus ipilimumab. These receptors all stem from a human donor with non-small cell lung cancer that progressed on radiotherapy plus ipilimumab.

The chain couples TRBV6-1 to TRBJ2-6; TRBD1 matches at 8 bases. CDR3 length: 15 residues. V gave up 6 bases and J gave up 3 bases; unmatched junction bases: 4. Germline loops: CDR1 MNHNS, CDR2 SASEGT. The CDR3 nucleotides are TGTGCCAGCAGCCTGACAGGGGTTGGGGCCAACGTCCTGACTTTC. It translates to CASSLTGVGANVLTF.

J is TRBJ2-7 and V is TRBV5-8, with D hard to call. Trimming left V 4 bases short and J 1 base short, with 15 bases between. The CDR3 loop spans 15 amino acids. Germline CDR1 and CDR2: SGHTS and YDEGEE. CDR3 nucleotides: TGTGCCAGCAGCCACGACGGCCGTTTTTCCTACGAGCAGTACTTC. Translation gives CASSHDGRFSYEQYF.

As concerns this clone: The junction differs from germline at one of its ends, possibly a read error. This rearrangement joins TRBV19 to TRBJ1-2; no reliable D call. The germline gives CDR1 LNHDA, CDR2 SQIVND (reference sequence). The CDR3 loop spans 16 amino acids. The CDR3 spells CVSSIVSGGANYGYTF. The CDR3 coding sequence is TGTGTCAGTAGTATAGTCAGCGGCGGAGCTAACTATGGCTACACCTTC.

The sample holds one count of this clone. It is unclear where the CDR3 begins or ends on the DNA, so no DNA is shown, and the CDR3 is as TCRdb lists it. This chain links TRBV11-2 with TRBJ2-3. Germline assignment: CDR1 SGHAT and CDR2 FQNNGV. The CDR3 is 12 residues long, ends included. This CDR3 is CASSFGAGTGYF.

This clone has just a few counts. The chain combines TRBV19 with TRBJ2-7; D possibly corresponds to TRBD2 (6 bases). This CDR3 comprises 14 residues. Germline V lookup: CDR1 LNHDA, CDR2 SQIVND (reference sequence). V dropped 5 bases and J dropped 0 bases, with 11 bases sitting between them. The chain's CDR3 is CASSAGTSSYEQYF. The CDR3, as DNA: TGTGCCAGTAGTGCCGGGACTTCCTCCTACGAGCAGTACTTC. The full variable domain, its missing parts supplied by reference TRBV19 and TRBJ2-7, is DGGITQSPKYLFRKEGQNVTLSCEQNLNHDAMYWYRQDPGQGLRLIYYSQIVNDFQKGDIAEGYSVSREKKESFPLTVTSAQKNPTAFYLCASSAGTSSYEQYFGPGTRLTVT.

The genes are TRBV6-1 and TRBJ2-7; D is perhaps TRBD1 (6 bases). Per germline, CDR1 MNHNS and CDR2 SASEGT. This CDR3 comprises 15 residues. V was clipped by 8 bases and J by 2 bases, with 19 bases between them. The CDR3 loop reads CASSSGQPMTYEQYF. The CDR3 coding sequence is TGTGCCAGCTCCTCTGGACAGCCAATGACCTACGAGCAGTACTTC.